The 10 T cell receptor beta chains in this list originate from one sample, sequenced in a study of T cell changes during pregnancy in multiple sclerosis (dated by TCRdb to between 2019 and 2020). The library was made by the immunoSEQ multiplex PCR assay. TCRdb took over this immuneACCESS table, retaining in-frame rearrangements with V and J assigned. Such tables are incomplete; in checked studies, under half of the missing clones stem from an unresolved V gene, and the remainder is unexplained. The sample table contains some 73,000 clones; only one count was recorded for approximately 92% of them. The leading ten clones occupy roughly 2.8% of the sample. The material was peripheral blood, obtained in the third trimester of pregnancy. The source of these receptors is a female donor in good health, enrolled as a control in a pregnancy study.

The chain has TRBV7-8 and TRBJ2-1, with TRBD2 matching over 11 bases. The germline V gene encodes CDR1 SGHVS and CDR2 FQNEAQ. J lost 7 bases, V lost 1 base, and 15 bases had no gene match. The CDR3 is 19 residues long. The CDR3, as DNA: TGTGCCAGCAGCTTAGGGGGGGTGGGTAGCGGGAGGGCCGTGAATGAGCAGTTCTTC. Translation gives CASSLGGVGSGRAVNEQFF.

The genes are TRBV6-1 and TRBJ2-7; no clear D gene. The V end lost 5 bases, the J end lost 1 base, and 9 bases lay between the germline ends. The CDR3 covers 13 residues. Germline V gives CDR1 MNHNS, CDR2 SASEGT. CDR3 sequence reads: CASSSGPSYEQYF. The CDR3 coding sequence is TGTGCCAGCAGTAGTGGGCCGTCCTACGAGCAGTACTTC.

This clone was recorded a few times. The CDR3 loop reads CASSAWRGRDNQPQHF. CDR3 DNA sequence: TGTGCCAGCAGCGCTTGGAGAGGGAGGGACAATCAGCCCCAGCATTTT. This sequence joins TRBV21-1 and TRBJ1-5. TRBV21-1 corresponds to a pseudogene. The CDR3 has 16 amino acids.

The chain carries TRBV20-1 and TRBJ2-7, with D uncertain. The CDR3 is made up of 11 amino acids. Trimming cost V 3 bases and J 4 bases, with 7 bases left between them. In germline, CDR1 is DFQATT, CDR2 SNEGSKA (reference sequence). In DNA, the CDR3 is TGCAGTGCTAGCTACCAATACGAGCAGTACTTC. Translation: CSASYQYEQYF.

The chain recombines TRBV27 with TRBJ1-4; D is uncertain. With 8 bases removed from V and 1 base from J, the gap between germline ends came to 11 bases. The CDR3 length is 14 residues. From germline, CDR1 is MNHEY and CDR2 SMNVEV (reference sequence). The CDR3 loop reads CASGETKTNEKLFF. The CDR3 coding sequence is TGTGCCAGCGGCGAGACAAAAACTAATGAAAAACTGTTTTTT.

The chain links TRBV11-3 to TRBJ2-3; perhaps TRBD2 as D (6 bases). CDR1 is SGHNT and CDR2 is YENEEA in the germline V gene. There are 13 residues in the CDR3. V was cut by 5 bases and J by 7 bases, with 13 bases left in between. The CDR3 loop is CASSIPSANTQYF. The CDR3 nucleotides read TGTGCCAGCAGCATCCCTAGCGCCAATACGCAGTATTTT.

The rearrangement uses TRBV5-1 and TRBJ2-3; 9 bases agree with TRBD2. The CDR3 covers 15 residues. Per germline, CDR1 SGHRS and CDR2 YFSETQ. The V gene end was trimmed by 4 bases and the J gene end by 4 bases; junction bases not matched to a gene: 7. The DNA for the CDR3 is TGCGCCAGCAGCGTTACTAGCGGGCCCTCAGATACGCAGTATTTT. This translates into CASSVTSGPSDTQYF.

The chain is built from TRBV28 and TRBJ1-2, with TRBD1 matching 8 bases. V was pared by 1 base and J by 7 bases, with 5 bases of the junction left unmatched. The CDR3 is 14 residues long. Looked up from germline, CDR1 is MDHEN and CDR2 is SYDVKM. CDR3 nucleotides: TGTGCCAGCAGTTTATCCGGCAGGGGGCTTGGCTACACCTTC. Amino acids: CASSLSGRGLGYTF.

The chain joins TRBV4-2 to TRBJ2-2; TRBD1 might be the D (6 bases). CDR1 LGHNA and CDR2 YNFKEQ come from the germline V gene. There are 16 residues in the CDR3. Trimming removed 0 bases from V and 7 bases from J, with 15 bases in between. The CDR3 sequence is CASSQDGQGSVGELFF. The CDR3 region has the DNA TGTGCCAGCAGCCAAGATGGCCAGGGGTCGGTCGGGGAGCTGTTTTTT.

This clone occurred a few times. The chain links TRBV27 to TRBJ1-6; 12 bases are shared with TRBD1. From germline, CDR1 is MNHEY and CDR2 SMNVEV (reference sequence). This CDR3 region has 15 residues. V dropped 4 bases and J dropped 10; count of bases not matched to a gene: 5. The CDR3 DNA reads TGTGCCAGCAGTTCTCCGGGACAGGGGGCATCACCCCTCCACTTT. Amino acid sequence: CASSSPGQGASPLHF.